This is a list of T cell receptor beta chains from one sample in a study of T cells and Merkel cell carcinoma outcomes. Assay: immunoSEQ multiplex PCR; the TCRdb copy retains only in-frame clones and omits some. The repertoire has under 20,000 clones, around 87% of them found once; the top ten carry around 8%. Sequencing was done on a sample of tumor tissue from Merkel cell carcinoma. These receptors were collected from a human donor with Merkel cell carcinoma. The CDR3 runs from the conserved cysteine through the conserved F or W. Fields, in order: V gene, clone size, J gene, CDR3 protein. Not every row has a clone size; where given, it reads once, few, many or a size class.

TRBV19	few	TRBJ1-5	CASIRDRNSNQPQHF
TRBV19	few	TRBJ1-3	CASSPMLYSGNTIYF
TRBV9	NA	TRBJ2-5	CASSERTGLATQYF
TRBV5-1	NA	TRBJ2-6	CASSLLARGWANVLTF
TRBV28	NA	TRBJ1-2	CASKTTGGYGYTF
TRBV6-5	once	TRBJ1-2	CASSTGQGWRNGYTF
TRBV27	NA	TRBJ2-7	CASSPKPRTGNNEQYF
TRBV5-4	NA	TRBJ1-1	CASSLGGMNTEAFF
TRBV15	NA	TRBJ2-5	CATSSSASGLSGKTQYF
TRBV2	NA	TRBJ2-5	CASRTEGYGETQYF
TRBV5-4	NA	TRBJ1-2	CASSLAGLTLYGYTF
TRBV5-6	once	TRBJ1-2	CASSLAFGQGAQGYTF
TRBV4-1	NA	TRBJ1-1	CASSQGRGQAPNTEAFF
TRBV5-1	NA	TRBJ2-1	CASSGTSGGYNEQFF
TRBV29-1	NA	TRBJ2-5	CSVGTFKETQYF
TRBV5-3	NA	TRBJ1-5	CARSLIGSGQGADQPQHF
TRBV5-1	NA	TRBJ2-7	CASSWGTGGSYEQYF
TRBV7-6	NA	TRBJ2-3	CASSALRADTQYF
TRBV5-1	NA	TRBJ1-4	CASSPRQGGTNEKLFF
TRBV4-1	NA	TRBJ1-3	CASSSTGGSGNTIYF
TRBV11-2	NA	TRBJ2-7	CASSLPLAGGQDEQYF
TRBV5-5	once	TRBJ2-2	CASSSREGAGVMNTGELFF
TRBV6-1	NA	TRBJ2-7	CASSEGDRGWYEQYF
TRBV6-1	NA	TRBJ2-2	CASSETRTSGSLNTGELFF
TRBV19	NA	TRBJ1-2	CASSRDSYGYTF
TRBV7-2	NA	TRBJ1-2	CASSRRDYGYTF